This is a list of T cell receptor beta chains from one sample in a study of identical twins. A single record per CDR3 protein comes from TCRdb applying MiXCR to the 5' RACE reads. This table holds around 680,000 distinct CDR3 sequences, 8.6% found once. These data also featured in a second study, about yellow fever vaccine responses in identical twins.

Sequences were obtained from PBMCs. The receptors were gathered from a woman in her late teens or twenties in good health. CDR3s leave out the opening cysteine and the closing phenylalanine or tryptophan.

v_call: TRBV19; j_call: TRBJ2-2; cdr3_aa: ASKADTGELF
v_call: TRBV10-3; j_call: TRBJ1-1; cdr3_aa: AIHTAGQGEPGTEAF
v_call: TRBV29-1; j_call: TRBJ2-7; cdr3_aa: SVEVEGASYEQY
v_call: TRBV5-1; j_call: TRBJ1-4; cdr3_aa: ASSAQGSREKLF
v_call: TRBV29-1; j_call: TRBJ2-6; cdr3_aa: SVASTTAHSGANVLT
v_call: TRBV20-1; j_call: TRBJ1-6; cdr3_aa: SARDPVQGGESPLH
v_call: TRBV12-3/TRBV12-4; j_call: TRBJ2-7; cdr3_aa: ASSPGTLGEQY
v_call: TRBV7-2; j_call: TRBJ1-2; cdr3_aa: ASSPRGTGRRGYT
v_call: TRBV4-1; j_call: TRBJ2-7; cdr3_aa: ASSQVRLAGGAYEQY
v_call: TRBV7-6; j_call: TRBJ2-5; cdr3_aa: ASSLEYEGDQETQY
v_call: TRBV10-3; j_call: TRBJ2-2; cdr3_aa: AITGGNTGELF
v_call: TRBV7-9; j_call: TRBJ2-2; cdr3_aa: ASSLAGDYYNTGELF